The clone carrying this T cell receptor (beta chain) turned up a few times. Its antigen is unidentified. The sample comes from a study of human T cells and chemical hapten exposure. Background on the study: Each week of the approximately 25-week study, patients had diphenylcyclopropenone applied to the scalp.

From the RACE reads, TCRdb called clonotypes with MiXCR, one entry per CDR3 protein. Of roughly 52,000 distinct CDR3 sequences in the sample, about 9.9% were seen once. V was cut by 4 bases and J by 8 bases, with 9 bases left in between. The CDR3 length is 11 residues. The germline gives CDR1 SGDLS, CDR2 YYNGEE. Whole-study results and caveats: Among TCRs, those above 1 in 1000 frequency were unaffected by DPC sensitization. PT1 expanded TCR counts correlated positively with patch test score. Healthy people's immune response may differ from that of the donors, who had alopecia.

Time point noted: patch test 2, 6 weeks after DPC sensitization. This sample's treatment: therapeutic diphenylcyclopropenone sensitization with weekly scalp DPC. V is TRBV9 and J is TRBJ1-2; unclear D gene. The sequence was obtained from a woman aged 45-65 years with alopecia areata. Some clones in this sample may be carry-over from other donors' samples. The sample here was whole blood, taken in connection with sensitization to the hapten diphenylcyclopropenone (DPC). The CDR3 DNA sequence: TGTGCCAGCAGCCCCCAACTCGGCTACACCTTC. Translation gives CASSPQLGYTF.